The sequence of this T cell receptor beta chain was determined in a study of cytomegalovirus exposure and HLA in healthy donors. Notes on the study in general: Specificity of a few CMV-associated chains for CMV antigens was verified in vitro.

Germline V CDR1 and CDR2: GTSNPN, SVGIG (reference sequence). The ends were cut back, 3 bases at V and 4 bases at J, with 16 bases in the middle. There are 15 residues in the CDR3. Notes on this clone: The antigen is not known.

13 Jbeta primers and 60 Vbeta primers were used for the PCR. Clones were sequenced by immunoSEQ multiplex PCR, and TCRdb holds only the in-frame ones, with some missing. The top ten clones hold more than 0.95% of a sample with under 150,000 clones, roughly 79% of them seen once. The chain combines TRBV30 with TRBJ2-1; D is unresolved. This TCR derives from a man between 18 and 29 years old in good health and CMV-seronegative. Sequenced sample: PBMCs. CDR3 loop: CAWSPHPSRYNEQFF. For the CDR3, the DNA is TGTGCCTGGAGCCCACACCCGTCGAGGTACAATGAGCAGTTCTTC. The complete variable domain, with remaining parts taken from reference TRBV30 and TRBJ2-1, reads SQTIHQWPATLVQPVGSPLSLECTVEGTSNPNLYWYRQAAGRGLQLLFYSVGIGQISSEVPQNLSASRPQDRQFILSSKKLLLSDSGFYLCAWSPHPSRYNEQFFGPGTRLTVL.